This T cell receptor (beta chain) appears in the sequencing data of a study of CD8+CD57+ T cells in acquired aplastic anemia. At the level of the study: Recorded DNA amounts for sorted CD4+ and CD8+ cells had an average of roughly 3.4 ug.

For CDR3 and TCR beta VDJ profiling, genomic DNA was the template used. A single record per CDR3 protein comes from TCRdb applying MiXCR to the reads. The data hold tens of thousands of distinct CDR3 sequences, with roughly 77% observed a single time. General study points: Between patients and controls, over 25 CD8+ CDR3 sequences were found in common. The study found no significant CD8+ Simpson's diversity difference between patients and controls.

CDR1 SNHLY and CDR2 FYNNEI come from the germline V gene. The length of the CDR3 is 13 residues. With 2 bases removed from V and 4 bases from J, the gap between germline ends came to 8 bases. This clonotype was seen a few times. Its antigen is as yet unknown. This chain uses TRBV2 with TRBJ1-2; D not certain. The receptor was isolated from a human donor in good health, serving as a control. Sequenced sample: sorted CD4+, CD8+, or CD8+CD57+ T cells (not recorded which) from PBMCs. The CDR3 DNA reads TGTGCCAGCAGTGAACAAGGACCCTATGGCTACACCTTC. Its translation: CASSEQGPYGYTF.